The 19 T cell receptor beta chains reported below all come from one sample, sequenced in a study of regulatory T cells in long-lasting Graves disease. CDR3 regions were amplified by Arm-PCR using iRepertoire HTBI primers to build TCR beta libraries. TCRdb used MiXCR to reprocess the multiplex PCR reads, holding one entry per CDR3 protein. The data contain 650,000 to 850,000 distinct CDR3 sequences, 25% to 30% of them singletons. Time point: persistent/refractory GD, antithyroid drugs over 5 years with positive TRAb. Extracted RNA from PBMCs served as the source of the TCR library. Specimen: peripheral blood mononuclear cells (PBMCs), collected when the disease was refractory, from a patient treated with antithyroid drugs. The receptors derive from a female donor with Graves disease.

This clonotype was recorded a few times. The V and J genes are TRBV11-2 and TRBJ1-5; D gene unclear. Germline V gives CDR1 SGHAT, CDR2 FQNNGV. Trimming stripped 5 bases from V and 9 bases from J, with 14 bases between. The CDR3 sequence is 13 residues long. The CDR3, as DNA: TGTGCCAGCAGCCCGGACGGTCCTGGGCCCCAGCATTTT. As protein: CASSPDGPGPQHF.

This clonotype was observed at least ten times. The CDR3 region is CASSARREGPYEQYF. The CDR3 DNA reads TGTGCCAGCAGTGCACGGCGGGAGGGCCCCTACGAGCAGTACTTC. V is TRBV2 and J is TRBJ2-7; 9 positions agree with TRBD2. After removal of 4 bases from V and 2 bases from J, the junction contained 6 bases not matched to a gene. CDR1 is SNHLY and CDR2 is FYNNEI in the germline V gene. The CDR3 sequence is 15 residues long.

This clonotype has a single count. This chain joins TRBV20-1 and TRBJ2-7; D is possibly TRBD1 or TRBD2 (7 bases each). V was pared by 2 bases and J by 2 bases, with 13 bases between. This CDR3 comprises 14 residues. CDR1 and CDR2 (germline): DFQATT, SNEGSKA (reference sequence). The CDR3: CSARLPGGAYEQYF. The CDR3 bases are TGCAGTGCTAGATTGCCAGGGGGGGCCTACGAGCAGTACTTC.

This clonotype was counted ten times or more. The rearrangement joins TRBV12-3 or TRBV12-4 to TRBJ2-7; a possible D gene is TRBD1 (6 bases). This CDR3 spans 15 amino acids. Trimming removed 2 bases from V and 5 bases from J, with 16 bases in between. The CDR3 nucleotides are TGTGCCAGCAGTTTAACGCCAGGGGATAGGAACGAGCAGTACTTC. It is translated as CASSLTPGDRNEQYF.

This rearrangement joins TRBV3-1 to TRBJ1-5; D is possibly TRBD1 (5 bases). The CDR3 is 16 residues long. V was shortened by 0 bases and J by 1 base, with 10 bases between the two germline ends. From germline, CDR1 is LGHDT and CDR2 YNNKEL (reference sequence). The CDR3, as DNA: TGTGCCAGCAGCCAAGATGGGGGTTTAAGCAATCAGCCCCAGCATTTT. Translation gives CASSQDGGLSNQPQHF.

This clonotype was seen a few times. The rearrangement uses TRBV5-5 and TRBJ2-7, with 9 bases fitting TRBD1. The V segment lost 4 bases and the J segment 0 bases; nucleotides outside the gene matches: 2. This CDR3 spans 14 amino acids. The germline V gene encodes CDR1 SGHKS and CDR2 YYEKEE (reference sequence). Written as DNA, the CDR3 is TGTGCCAGCAGCGCGGACAGGGGCTCCTACGAGCAGTACTTC. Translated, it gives CASSADRGSYEQYF. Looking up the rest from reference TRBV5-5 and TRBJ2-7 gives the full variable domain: DAGVTQSPTHLIKTRGQQVTLRCSPISGHKSVSWYQQVLGQGPQFIFQYYEKEERGRGNFPDRFSARQFPNYSSELNVNALLLGDSALYLCASSADRGSYEQYFGPGTRLTVT.

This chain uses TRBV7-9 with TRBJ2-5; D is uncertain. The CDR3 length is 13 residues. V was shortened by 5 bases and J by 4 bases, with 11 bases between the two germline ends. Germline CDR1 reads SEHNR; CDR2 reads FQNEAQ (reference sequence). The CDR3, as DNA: TGTGCCAGCAGCCGGGCTGATTTAGAGACCCAGTACTTC. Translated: CASSRADLETQYF.

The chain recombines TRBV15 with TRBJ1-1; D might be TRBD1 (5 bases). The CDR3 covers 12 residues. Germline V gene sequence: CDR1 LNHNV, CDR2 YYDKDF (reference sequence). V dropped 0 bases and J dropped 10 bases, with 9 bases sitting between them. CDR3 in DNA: TGTGCCACCAGCAGAGATAAAAGGGGAGCTTTCTTT. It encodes CATSRDKRGAFF.

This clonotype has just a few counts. In DNA form, the CDR3 reads TGTGCCAGTAGTGACGTGGAAACTGAAGCTTTCTTT. It encodes CASSDVETEAFF. J is TRBJ1-1 and V is TRBV19; D gene unclear. Germline assignment: CDR1 LNHDA and CDR2 SQIVND (reference sequence). The CDR3 length is 12 residues. V lost 5 bases to trimming and J lost 5 bases, with 9 bases between them.

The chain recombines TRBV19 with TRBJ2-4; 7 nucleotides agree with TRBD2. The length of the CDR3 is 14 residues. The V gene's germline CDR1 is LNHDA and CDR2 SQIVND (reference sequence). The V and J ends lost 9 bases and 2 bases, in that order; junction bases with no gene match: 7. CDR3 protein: CASTSGDSKNIQYF. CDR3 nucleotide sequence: TGTGCCAGCACCAGCGGGGACTCCAAAAACATTCAGTACTTC.

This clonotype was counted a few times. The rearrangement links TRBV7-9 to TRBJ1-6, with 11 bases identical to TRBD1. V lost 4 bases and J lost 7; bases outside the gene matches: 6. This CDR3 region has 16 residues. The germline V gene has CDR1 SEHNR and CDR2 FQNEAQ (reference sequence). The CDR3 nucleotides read TGTGCCAGCAGCTCTACCGGGACAGGGGGGAATTCACCCCTCCACTTT. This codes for CASSSTGTGGNSPLHF.

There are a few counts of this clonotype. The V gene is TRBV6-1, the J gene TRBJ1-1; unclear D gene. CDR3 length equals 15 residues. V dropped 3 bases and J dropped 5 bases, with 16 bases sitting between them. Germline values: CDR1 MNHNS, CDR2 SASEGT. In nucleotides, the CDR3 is TGTGCCAGCAGTGAGTGGAGCCAGGTGGTGACTGAAGCTTTCTTT. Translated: CASSEWSQVVTEAFF.

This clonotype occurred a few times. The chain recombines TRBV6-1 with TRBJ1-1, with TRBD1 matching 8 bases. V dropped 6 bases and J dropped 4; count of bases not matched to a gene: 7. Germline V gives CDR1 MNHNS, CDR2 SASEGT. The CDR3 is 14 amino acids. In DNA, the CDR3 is TGTGCCAGCAGGAGGACAGGGTCAAGCACTGAAGCTTTCTTT. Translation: CASRRTGSSTEAFF.

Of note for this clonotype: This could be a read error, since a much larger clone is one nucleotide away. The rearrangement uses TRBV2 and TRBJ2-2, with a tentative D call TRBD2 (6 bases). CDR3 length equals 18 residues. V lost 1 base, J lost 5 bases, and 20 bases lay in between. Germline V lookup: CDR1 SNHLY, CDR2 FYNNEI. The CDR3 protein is CASSEDGETGVPTGELFF. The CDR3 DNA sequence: TGTGCCAGCAGTGAAGACGGGGAAACGGGAGTCCCAACCGGGGAGCTGTTTTTT.

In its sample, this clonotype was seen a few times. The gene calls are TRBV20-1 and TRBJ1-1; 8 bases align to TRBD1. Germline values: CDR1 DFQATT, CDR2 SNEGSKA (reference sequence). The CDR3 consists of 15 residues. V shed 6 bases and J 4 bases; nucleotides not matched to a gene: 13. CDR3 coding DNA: TGCAGTGCCGGGGGGGGGACAGGTTTCGGCACTGAAGCTTTCTTT. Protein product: CSAGGGTGFGTEAFF.

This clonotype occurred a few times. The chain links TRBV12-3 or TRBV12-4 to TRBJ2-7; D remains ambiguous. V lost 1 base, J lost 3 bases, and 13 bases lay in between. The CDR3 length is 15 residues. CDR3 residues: CASSLERTPSYEQYF. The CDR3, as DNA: TGTGCCAGCAGTTTAGAGCGCACTCCCAGCTACGAGCAGTACTTC.

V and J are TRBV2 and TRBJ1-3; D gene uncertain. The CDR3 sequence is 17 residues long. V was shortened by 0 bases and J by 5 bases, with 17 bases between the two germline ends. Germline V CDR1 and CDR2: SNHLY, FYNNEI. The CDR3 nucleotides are TGTGCCAGCAGTGAAGCGACCCAGAATGCCAAGAGAAACACCATATATTTT. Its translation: CASSEATQNAKRNTIYF.

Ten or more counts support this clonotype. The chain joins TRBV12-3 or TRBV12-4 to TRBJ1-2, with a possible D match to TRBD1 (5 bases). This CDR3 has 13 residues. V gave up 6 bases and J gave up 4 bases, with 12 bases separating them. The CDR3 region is CASRDDGGYGYTF. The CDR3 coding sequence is TGTGCCAGCAGAGACGACGGGGGCTATGGCTACACCTTC.

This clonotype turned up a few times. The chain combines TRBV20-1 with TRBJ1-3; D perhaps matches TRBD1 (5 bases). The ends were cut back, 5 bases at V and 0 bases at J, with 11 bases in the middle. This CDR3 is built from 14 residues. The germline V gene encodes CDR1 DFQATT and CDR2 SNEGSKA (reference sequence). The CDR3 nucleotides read TGCAGTGCTCTCGACAGCCCCTCTGGAAACACCATATATTTT. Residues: CSALDSPSGNTIYF.